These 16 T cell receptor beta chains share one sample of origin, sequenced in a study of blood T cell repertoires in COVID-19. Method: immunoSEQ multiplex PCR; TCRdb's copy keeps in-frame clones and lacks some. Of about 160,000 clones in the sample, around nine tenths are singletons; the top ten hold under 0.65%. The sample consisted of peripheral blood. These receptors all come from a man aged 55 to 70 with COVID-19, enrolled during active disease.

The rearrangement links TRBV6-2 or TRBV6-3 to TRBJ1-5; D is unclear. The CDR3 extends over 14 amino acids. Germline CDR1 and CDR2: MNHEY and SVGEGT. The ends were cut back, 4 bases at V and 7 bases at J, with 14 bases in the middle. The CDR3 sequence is CASSLKEDGQPQHF. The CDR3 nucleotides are TGTGCCAGCAGTTTAAAAGAGGATGGGCAGCCCCAGCATTTT.

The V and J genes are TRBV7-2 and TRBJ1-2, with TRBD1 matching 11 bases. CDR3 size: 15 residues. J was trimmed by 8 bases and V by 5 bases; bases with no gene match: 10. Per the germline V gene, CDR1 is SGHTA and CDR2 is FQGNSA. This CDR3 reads CASSGQGAGIRGYTF. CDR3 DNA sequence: TGTGCCAGCAGCGGACAGGGGGCCGGGATCCGCGGCTACACCTTC. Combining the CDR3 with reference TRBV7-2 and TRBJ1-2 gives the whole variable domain GAGVSQSPSNKVTEKGKDVELRCDPISGHTALYWYRQSLGQGLEFLIYFQGNSAPDKSGLPSDRFSAERTGGSVSTLTIQRTQQEDSAVYLCASSGQGAGIRGYTFGSGTRLTVV.

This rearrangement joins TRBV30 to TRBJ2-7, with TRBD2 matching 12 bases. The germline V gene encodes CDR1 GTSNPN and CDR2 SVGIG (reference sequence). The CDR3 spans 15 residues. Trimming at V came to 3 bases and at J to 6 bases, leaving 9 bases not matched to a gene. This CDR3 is CAWSLLAGGRGEQYF. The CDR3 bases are TGTGCCTGGAGCCTACTAGCGGGAGGACGGGGCGAGCAGTACTTC.

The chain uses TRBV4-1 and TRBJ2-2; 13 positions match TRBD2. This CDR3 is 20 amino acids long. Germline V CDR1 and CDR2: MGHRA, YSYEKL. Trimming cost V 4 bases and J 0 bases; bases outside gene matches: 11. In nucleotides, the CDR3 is TGCGCCAGCAGCCCGAAGGGACTAGCGGGGAAAATTTCGAACACCGGGGAGCTGTTTTTT. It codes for CASSPKGLAGKISNTGELFF.

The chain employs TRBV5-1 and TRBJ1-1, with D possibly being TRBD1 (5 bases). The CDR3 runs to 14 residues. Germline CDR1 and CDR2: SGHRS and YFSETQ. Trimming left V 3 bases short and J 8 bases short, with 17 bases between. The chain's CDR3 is CASSSGRGQGEAFF. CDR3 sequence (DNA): TGCGCCAGCAGCTCTGGCCGTGGGCAGGGAGAAGCTTTCTTT.

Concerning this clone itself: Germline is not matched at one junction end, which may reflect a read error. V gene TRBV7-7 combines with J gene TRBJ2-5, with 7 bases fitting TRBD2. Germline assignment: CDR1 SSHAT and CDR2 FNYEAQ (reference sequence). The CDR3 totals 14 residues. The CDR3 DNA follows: TGTGCTAGCAGCTTATCTAGCGGCCAAGAGACCCAGTACTTC. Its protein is CASSLSSGQETQYF.

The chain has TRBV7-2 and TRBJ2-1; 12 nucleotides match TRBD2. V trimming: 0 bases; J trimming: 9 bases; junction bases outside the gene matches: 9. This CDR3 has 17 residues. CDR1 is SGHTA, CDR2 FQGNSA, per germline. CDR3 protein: CASSLAAGLAGSPEQFF. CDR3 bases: TGTGCCAGCAGCTTAGCCGCAGGACTAGCGGGGTCTCCTGAGCAGTTCTTC. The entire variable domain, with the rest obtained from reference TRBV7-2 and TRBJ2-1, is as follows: GAGVSQSPSNKVTEKGKDVELRCDPISGHTALYWYRQSLGQGLEFLIYFQGNSAPDKSGLPSDRFSAERTGGSVSTLTIQRTQQEDSAVYLCASSLAAGLAGSPEQFFGPGTRLTVL.

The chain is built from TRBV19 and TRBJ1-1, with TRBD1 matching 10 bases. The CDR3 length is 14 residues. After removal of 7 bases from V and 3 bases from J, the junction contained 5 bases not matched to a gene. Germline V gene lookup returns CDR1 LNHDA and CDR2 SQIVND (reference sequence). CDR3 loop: CASTPGQGHTEAFF. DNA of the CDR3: TGTGCCAGTACCCCGGGACAGGGGCACACTGAAGCTTTCTTT.

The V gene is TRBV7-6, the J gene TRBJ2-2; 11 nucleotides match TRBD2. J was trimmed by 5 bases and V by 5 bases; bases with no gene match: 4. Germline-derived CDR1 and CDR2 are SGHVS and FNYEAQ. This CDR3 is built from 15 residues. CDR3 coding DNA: TGTGCCAGCAGCGCTAGCGGGGGGCCAACCGGGGAGCTGTTTTTT. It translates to CASSASGGPTGELFF.

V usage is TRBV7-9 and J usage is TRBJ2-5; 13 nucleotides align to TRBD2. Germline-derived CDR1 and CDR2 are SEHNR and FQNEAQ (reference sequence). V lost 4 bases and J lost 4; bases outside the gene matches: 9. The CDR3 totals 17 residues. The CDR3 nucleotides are TGTGCCAGCAGCTCGCCGGGACTAGCGGGGTATAGAGAGACCCAGTACTTC. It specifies CASSSPGLAGYRETQYF.

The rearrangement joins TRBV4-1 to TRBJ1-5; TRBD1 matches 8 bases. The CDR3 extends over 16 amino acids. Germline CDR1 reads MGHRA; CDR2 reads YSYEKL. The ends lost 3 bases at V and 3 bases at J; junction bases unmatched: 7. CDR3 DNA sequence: TGCGCCAGCAGCCACGTTGGACAGGGTTACAATCAGCCCCAGCATTTT. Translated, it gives CASSHVGQGYNQPQHF.

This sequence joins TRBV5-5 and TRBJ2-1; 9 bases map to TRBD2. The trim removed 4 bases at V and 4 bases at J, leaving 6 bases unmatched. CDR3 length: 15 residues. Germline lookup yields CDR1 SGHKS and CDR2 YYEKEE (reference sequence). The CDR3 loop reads CASSETSGSYNEQFF. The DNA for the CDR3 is TGTGCCAGCAGCGAGACTAGCGGCAGTTACAATGAGCAGTTCTTC.

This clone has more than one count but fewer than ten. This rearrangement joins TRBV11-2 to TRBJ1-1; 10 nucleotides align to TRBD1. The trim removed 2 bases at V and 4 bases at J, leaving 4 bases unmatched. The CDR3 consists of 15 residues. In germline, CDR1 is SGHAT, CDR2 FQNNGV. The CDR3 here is CASSLRQGALTEAFF. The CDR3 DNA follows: TGTGCCAGCAGCTTACGACAGGGGGCACTCACTGAAGCTTTCTTT.

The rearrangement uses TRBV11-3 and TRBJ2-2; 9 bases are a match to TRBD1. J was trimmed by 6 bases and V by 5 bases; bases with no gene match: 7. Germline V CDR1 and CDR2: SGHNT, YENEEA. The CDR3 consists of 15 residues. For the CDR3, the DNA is TGTGCCAGCAGCCCAGCCCGGACAGGGGCCGGGGAGCTGTTTTTT. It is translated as CASSPARTGAGELFF.

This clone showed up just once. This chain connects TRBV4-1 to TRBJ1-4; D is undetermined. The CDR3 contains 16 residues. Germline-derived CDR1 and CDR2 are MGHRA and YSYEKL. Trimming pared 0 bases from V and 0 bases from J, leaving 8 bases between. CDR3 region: CASSQETRSTNEKLFF. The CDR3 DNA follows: TGCGCCAGCAGCCAAGAAACGAGGTCAACTAATGAAAAACTGTTTTTT.

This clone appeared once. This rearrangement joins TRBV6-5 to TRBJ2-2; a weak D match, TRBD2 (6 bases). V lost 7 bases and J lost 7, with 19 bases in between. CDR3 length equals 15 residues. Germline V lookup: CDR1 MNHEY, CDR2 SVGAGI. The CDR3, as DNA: TGTGCCAGCAAAAACGGGGGTGTAATCAACGGGGAGCTGTTTTTT. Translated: CASKNGGVINGELFF.